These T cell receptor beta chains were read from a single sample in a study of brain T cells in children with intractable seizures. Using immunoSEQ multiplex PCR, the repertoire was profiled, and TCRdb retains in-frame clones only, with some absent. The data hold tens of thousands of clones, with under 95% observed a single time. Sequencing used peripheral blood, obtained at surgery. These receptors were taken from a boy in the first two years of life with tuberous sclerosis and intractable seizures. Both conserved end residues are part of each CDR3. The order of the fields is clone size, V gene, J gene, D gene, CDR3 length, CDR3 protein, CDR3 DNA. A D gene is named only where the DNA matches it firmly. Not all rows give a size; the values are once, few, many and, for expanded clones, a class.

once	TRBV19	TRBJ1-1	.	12	CASSMGFSEAFF	TGTGCCAGTAGTATGGGTTTTTCTGAAGCTTTCTTT
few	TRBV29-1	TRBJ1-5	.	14	CSVEDLASNQPQHF	TGCAGCGTTGAAGACCTGGCTAGCAATCAGCCCCAGCATTTT
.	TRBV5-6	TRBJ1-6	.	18	CASSSRGLLYSYNSPLHF	TGTGCCAGCAGCTCCCGCGGTCTCCTTTACTCCTATAATTCACCCCTCCACTTT
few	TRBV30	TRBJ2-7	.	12	CAWGESSYEQYF	TGTGCCTGGGGAGAGTCCTCCTACGAGCAGTACTTC
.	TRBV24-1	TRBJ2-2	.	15	CATSTTLANTGELFF	TGTGCCACCAGTACAACGCTCGCGAACACCGGGGAGCTGTTTTTT
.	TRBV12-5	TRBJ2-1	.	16	CASGLDRWGSYNEQFF	TGTGCTAGTGGTTTGGACCGTTGGGGCTCCTACAATGAGCAGTTCTTC
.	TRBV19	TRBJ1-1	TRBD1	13	CASTRTGGTEAFF	TGTGCCAGTACTCGAACAGGGGGCACTGAAGCTTTCTTT
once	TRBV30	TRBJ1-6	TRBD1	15	CAWSAGTGRISPLHF	TGTGCCTGGAGTGCAGGGACAGGGAGGATTTCACCCCTCCACTTT
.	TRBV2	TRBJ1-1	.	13	CASRQGSNTEAFF	TGTGCCAGCAGACAAGGATCGAACACTGAAGCTTTCTTT
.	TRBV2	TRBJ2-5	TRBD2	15	CATLFHRGVRETQYF	TGTGCCACACTATTTCACCGGGGGGTGCGGGAGACCCAGTACTTC
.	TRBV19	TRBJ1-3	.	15	CASSILTGTGNTIYF	TGTGCCAGTAGTATCCTTACGGGGACTGGAAACACCATATATTTT
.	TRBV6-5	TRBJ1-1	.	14	CASSYSQGSTEAFF	TGTGCCAGCAGTTACTCTCAGGGGAGCACTGAAGCTTTCTTT
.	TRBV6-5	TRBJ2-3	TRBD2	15	CASSTGTSGRRVQYF	TGTGCCAGCAGTACCGGGACTAGCGGGAGGAGGGTGCAGTATTTT
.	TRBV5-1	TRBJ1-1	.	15	CASSFGQAFFTEAFF	TGCGCCAGCAGCTTTGGCCAGGCCTTCTTCACTGAAGCTTTCTTT
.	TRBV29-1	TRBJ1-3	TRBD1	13	CSVGDSSGNTIYF	TGCAGCGTTGGGGACAGCTCTGGAAACACCATATATTTT
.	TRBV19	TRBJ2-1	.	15	CASTLRGGIRNEQFF	TGTGCCAGCACCCTGCGGGGCGGGATAAGAAATGAGCAGTTCTTC
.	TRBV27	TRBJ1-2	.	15	CASRILPGDNYGYTF	TGTGCCAGCAGGATTCTACCCGGAGATAACTATGGCTACACCTTC
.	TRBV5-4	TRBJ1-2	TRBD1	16	CASSHGTEPTIYGYTF	TGTGCCAGCAGCCACGGGACAGAACCTACTATTTATGGCTACACCTTC
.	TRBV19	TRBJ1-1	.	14	CASSITGGTPEAFF	TGTGCCAGTAGTATAACGGGGGGGACACCTGAAGCTTTCTTT
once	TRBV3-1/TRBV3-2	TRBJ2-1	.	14	CASSQGLAVDEQFF	TGTGCCAGCAGCCAAGGTCTAGCTGTCGATGAGCAGTTCTTC
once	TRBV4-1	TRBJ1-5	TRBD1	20	CASSQERVARGPRGNQPQHF	TGCGCCAGCAGCCAAGAAAGGGTCGCGAGGGGGCCCAGGGGGAATCAGCCCCAGCATTTT
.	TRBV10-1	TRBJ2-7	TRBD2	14	CASSGGRETFEQYF	TGCGCCAGCAGTGGAGGGCGGGAGACTTTCGAGCAGTACTTC
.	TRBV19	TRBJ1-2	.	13	CASSIGTNYGYTF	TGTGCCAGTAGTATAGGGACTAACTATGGCTACACCTTC
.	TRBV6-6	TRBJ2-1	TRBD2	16	CASSYSTSGGNNEQFF	TGTGCCAGCAGTTACTCTACTAGCGGGGGTAACAATGAGCAGTTCTTC
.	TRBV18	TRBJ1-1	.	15	CASSTGVGPNTEAFF	TGTGCCAGCTCAACCGGGGTCGGGCCTAACACTGAAGCTTTCTTT
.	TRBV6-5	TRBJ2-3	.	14	CASIRGENTDTQYF	TGTGCCAGCATCCGCGGAGAAAACACAGATACGCAGTATTTT
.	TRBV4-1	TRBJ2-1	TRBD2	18	CASSPKGPGLAVINEQFF	TGCGCCAGCAGCCCGAAAGGACCGGGACTAGCCGTAATCAATGAGCAGTTCTTC
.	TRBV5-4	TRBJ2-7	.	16	CASSLAGSQKGYEQYF	TGTGCCAGCAGCTTAGCAGGGTCACAAAAAGGCTACGAGCAGTACTTC
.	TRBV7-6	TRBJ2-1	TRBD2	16	CASSLGGTSGLGEQFF	TGTGCCAGCAGCTTAGGGGGGACTAGCGGGTTGGGTGAGCAGTTCTTC
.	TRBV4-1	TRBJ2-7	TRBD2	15	CASGDRLAGVYEQYF	TGCGCCAGTGGGGATCGACTAGCGGGCGTTTACGAGCAGTACTTC
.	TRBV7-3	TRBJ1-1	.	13	CASSRTVNTEAFF	TGTGCCAGCAGCCGGACCGTGAACACTGAAGCTTTCTTT
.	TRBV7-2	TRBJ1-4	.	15	CASSSRDPVNEKLFF	TGTGCCAGCAGCTCCCGGGACCCCGTTAATGAAAAACTGTTTTTT
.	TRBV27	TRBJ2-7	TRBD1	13	CASSLTGIHEQYF	TGTGCCAGCAGTTTGACAGGGATCCACGAGCAGTACTTC
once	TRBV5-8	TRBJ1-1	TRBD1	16	CASSSRPGTGQTEAFF	TGTGCCAGCAGCTCGAGGCCCGGGACAGGGCAGACTGAAGCTTTCTTT
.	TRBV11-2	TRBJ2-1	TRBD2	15	CASSLAGAPYNEQFF	TGTGCCAGCAGCCTAGCGGGAGCTCCCTACAATGAGCAGTTCTTC
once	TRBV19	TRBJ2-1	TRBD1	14	CASSSRTGFNEQFF	TGTGCCAGTAGTAGTCGGACAGGGTTCAATGAGCAGTTCTTC
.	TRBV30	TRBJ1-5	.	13	CAWATGYNQPQHF	TGTGCCTGGGCGACAGGTTACAATCAGCCCCAGCATTTT
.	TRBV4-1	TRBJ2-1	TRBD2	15	CASSQVSGPGNEQFF	TGCGCCAGCAGCCAAGTTAGCGGGCCGGGCAATGAGCAGTTCTTC
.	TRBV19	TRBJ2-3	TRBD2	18	CASSKGVTSGASTDTQYF	TGTGCCAGTAGTAAGGGAGTGACTAGCGGGGCCAGCACAGATACGCAGTATTTT
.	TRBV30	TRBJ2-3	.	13	CAWSVNTPDTQYF	TGTGCCTGGAGTGTAAACACCCCAGATACGCAGTATTTT
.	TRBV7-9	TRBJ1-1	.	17	CASSLGGAGLMNTEAFF	TGTGCCAGCAGCTTAGGGGGGGCCGGCCTTATGAACACTGAAGCTTTCTTT
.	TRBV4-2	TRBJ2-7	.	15	CASSQSEAGSYEQYF	TGTGCCAGCAGCCAATCAGAGGCGGGGAGCTACGAGCAGTACTTC
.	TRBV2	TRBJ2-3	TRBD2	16	CASRETSGESLTTQYF	TGTGCCAGCAGGGAGACTAGCGGGGAATCTTTAACGACGCAGTATTTT
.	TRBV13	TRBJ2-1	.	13	CASSIRVYNEQFF	TGTGCCAGCAGCATCCGGGTTTACAATGAGCAGTTCTTC
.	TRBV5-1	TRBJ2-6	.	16	CASSLDGSSGANVLTF	TGCGCCAGCAGCTTGGATGGGAGCTCTGGGGCCAACGTCCTGACTTTC
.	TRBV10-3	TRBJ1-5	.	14	CAISDGGRNQPQHF	TGTGCCATCAGTGATGGGGGCCGCAATCAGCCCCAGCATTTT
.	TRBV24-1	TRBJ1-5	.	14	CATSDASSNQPQHF	TGTGCCACCAGTGATGCCAGTAGCAATCAGCCCCAGCATTTT
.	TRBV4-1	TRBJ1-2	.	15	CASSPYTRGTEGYTF	TGCGCCAGCAGCCCGTACACCCGAGGCACGGAGGGCTACACCTTC
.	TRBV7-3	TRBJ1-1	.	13	CASSLTVNTEAFF	TGTGCCAGCAGCTTGACAGTGAACACTGAAGCTTTCTTT
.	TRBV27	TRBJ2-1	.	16	CASSPAGTVSYNEQFF	TGTGCCAGCAGTCCGGCCGGGACTGTGTCCTACAATGAGCAGTTCTTC
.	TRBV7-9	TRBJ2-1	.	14	CAAAREPIYNEQFF	TGTGCCGCGGCTAGGGAGCCTATCTACAATGAGCAGTTCTTC
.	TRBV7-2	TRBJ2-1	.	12	CASSLVYNEQFF	TGTGCCAGCAGCTTAGTGTACAATGAGCAGTTCTTC
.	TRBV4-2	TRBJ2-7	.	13	CASSQVELGEQYF	TGTGCCAGCAGCCAAGTGGAGTTGGGCGAGCAGTACTTC
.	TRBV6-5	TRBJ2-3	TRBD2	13	CASKREGTDTQYF	TGTGCCAGCAAACGGGAGGGCACAGATACGCAGTATTTT
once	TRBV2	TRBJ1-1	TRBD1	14	CASSDPGDRLEAFF	TGTGCCAGCAGCGATCCGGGGGACAGGCTCGAAGCTTTCTTT
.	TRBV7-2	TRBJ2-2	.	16	CASSLVPPTNTGELFF	TGTGCCAGCAGCTTAGTACCCCCGACGAACACCGGGGAGCTGTTTTTT
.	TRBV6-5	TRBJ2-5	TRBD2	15	CASSYRGLAEETQYF	TGTGCCAGCAGTTACCGGGGACTAGCGGAAGAGACCCAGTACTTC